These T cell receptor beta chains were read from a single sample in a study of CD8+ T cells in alopecia areata. Sequencing used immunoSEQ multiplex PCR; TCRdb keeps in-frame clones, though not all of them. The table shows 80,000 to 95,000 clones, with 44% occurring only once. The sample here was CD8+ T cells sorted from blood, taken at week 24, from a patient treated with tofacitinib. The receptor source for this set is a human donor with alopecia areata. CDR3s include the opening cysteine and the closing phenylalanine or tryptophan. D genes are given only for firm matches. For some rows the clone size is stated as once, few or many, or as a class when expanded; others skip it.

few,.,TRBJ1-2,TRBV4-2,CASSQEGEGNYGYTF,TGTGCCAGCAGCCAAGAGGGGGAAGGGAACTATGGCTACACCTTC
.,TRBD2,TRBJ2-7,TRBV4-3,CASSLSREVYEQYF,TGCGCCAGCAGCCTCTCGCGGGAGGTCTACGAGCAGTACTTC
.,.,TRBJ2-2,TRBV19,CATRVGGELFF,TGTGCCACCCGGGTTGGAGGGGAGCTGTTTTTT
.,TRBD2,TRBJ2-2,TRBV2,CASRAGDAKVGELFF,TGTGCCAGCAGGGCGGGGGACGCGAAGGTCGGGGAGCTGTTTTTT
.,.,TRBJ2-7,TRBV9,CASSVGGHSYEQYF,TGTGCCAGCAGCGTAGGAGGGCATAGCTACGAGCAGTACTTC
few,.,TRBJ2-7,TRBV7-9,CASSLAGTGYEQYF,TGTGCCAGCAGCTTAGCGGGTACGGGCTACGAGCAGTACTTC
.,.,TRBJ2-5,TRBV15,CATSRDRGSRETQYF,TGTGCCACCAGCAGAGATCGGGGATCCCGAGAGACCCAGTACTTC
.,.,TRBJ2-1,TRBV29-1,CSVEARVTRQFF,TGCAGCGTTGAAGCACGGGTCACTAGGCAGTTCTTC
.,TRBD2,TRBJ2-7,TRBV5-1,CASSPGLGGSGYDEQYF,TGCGCCAGCAGCCCAGGGCTCGGTGGTAGCGGGTACGACGAGCAGTACTTC
few,.,TRBJ2-3,TRBV9,CASSTWDSSTDTQYF,TGTGCCAGCAGCACCTGGGACTCCTCCACAGATACGCAGTATTTT
few,.,TRBJ2-7,TRBV7-9,CASSLGGLEQYF,TGTGCCAGCAGCTTAGGAGGGCTCGAGCAGTACTTC
.,TRBD2,TRBJ2-3,TRBV7-9,CAMLAGGPDTQYF,TGTGCCATGCTAGCGGGAGGACCAGATACGCAGTATTTT
.,.,TRBJ2-5,TRBV7-9,CASSQQDTPETQYF,TGTGCCAGCAGCCAACAGGACACCCCGGAGACCCAGTACTTC
few,.,TRBJ2-2,TRBV14,CASSQGPGKGLFF,TGTGCCAGCAGCCAAGGCCCCGGAAAGGGGCTGTTTTTT
.,TRBD1,TRBJ1-4,TRBV7-6,CASSGDRGGKLFF,TGTGCCAGCAGCGGGGACAGGGGTGGAAAACTGTTTTTT
few,TRBD1,TRBJ1-2,TRBV19,CASSASQGAVYGYTF,TGTGCCAGTAGTGCCTCACAGGGGGCGGTCTATGGCTACACCTTC
few,.,TRBJ2-7,TRBV7-9,CASGTGSFYEQYF,TGTGCCAGTGGAACCGGGTCTTTCTACGAGCAGTACTTC
.,.,TRBJ2-3,TRBV18,CASSPVAGQITDTQYF,TGTGCCAGCTCACCAGTTGCGGGACAGATCACAGATACGCAGTATTTT
.,.,TRBJ2-7,TRBV7-8,CASSLGYPGEQYF,TGTGCCAGCAGCTTGGGTTACCCGGGCGAGCAGTACTTC
.,.,TRBJ2-3,TRBV4-1,CASSLQDFTSTDTQYF,TGCGCCAGCAGCCTCCAGGACTTCACTAGCACAGATACGCAGTATTTT
few,TRBD1,TRBJ1-1,TRBV5-1,CASSFRGRNTEAFF,TGCGCCAGCAGCTTCAGGGGGCGGAACACTGAAGCTTTCTTT
few,TRBD1,TRBJ1-2,TRBV6-5,CASSYSRQGARNGYTF,TGTGCCAGCAGTTACTCACGGCAGGGGGCGCGTAATGGCTACACCTTC
.,.,TRBJ1-1,TRBV7-9,CASSLSGNEAFF,TGTGCCAGCAGCTTATCGGGGAACGAAGCTTTCTTT
.,.,TRBJ1-5,TRBV4-1,CASSQVVGYSNQPQHF,TGCGCCAGCAGCCAAGTGGTGGGATATAGCAATCAGCCCCAGCATTTT
few,.,TRBJ2-5,TRBV29-1,CSAELSYRETQYF,TGCAGCGCGGAATTGTCGTACAGAGAGACCCAGTACTTC
few,.,TRBJ2-7,TRBV5-1,CASSQSSYEQYF,TGCGCCAGCAGCCAAAGCTCCTACGAGCAGTACTTC
.,.,TRBJ1-2,TRBV7-9,CASSLQGYLYGYTF,TGTGCCAGCAGCTTACAGGGGTACCTATATGGCTACACCTTC
.,.,TRBJ2-5,TRBV6-1,CASSEDREETQYF,TGTGCCAGCAGTGAAGATAGGGAGGAGACCCAGTACTTC
.,.,TRBJ1-2,TRBV30,CAWSSVGEAGYTF,TGTGCCTGGAGTAGTGTAGGCGAGGCCGGCTACACCTTC
.,.,TRBJ2-7,TRBV29-1,CSVKTSYEQYF,TGCAGCGTTAAGACTTCCTACGAGCAGTACTTC
.,.,TRBJ2-1,TRBV6-5,CASRDRVVSYNEQFF,TGTGCCAGCAGGGATAGAGTCGTCTCCTACAATGAGCAGTTCTTC
.,.,TRBJ2-1,TRBV30,CASGGSAGAQNEQFF,TGTGCCTCAGGGGGGAGTGCGGGAGCGCAAAATGAGCAGTTCTTC
.,.,TRBJ2-1,TRBV11-3,CASSPRGGTNEQFF,TGTGCCAGCAGCCCCCGAGGGGGGACAAATGAGCAGTTCTTC
.,.,TRBJ2-1,TRBV28,CASSYNEQFF,TGTGCCAGCAGTTACAATGAGCAGTTCTTC
.,TRBD2,TRBJ2-5,TRBV7-2,CASSLGLAGTLVTQYF,TGTGCCAGCAGCTTAGGACTAGCGGGAACCCTGGTGACCCAGTACTTC
.,.,TRBJ2-3,TRBV9,CASSENGDTQYF,TGTGCCAGCAGCGAGAATGGGGATACGCAGTATTTT
few,.,TRBJ1-3,TRBV4-1,CASSPGISGNTIYF,TGCGCCAGCAGCCCTGGGATCTCTGGAAACACCATATATTTT
.,TRBD2,TRBJ2-5,TRBV4-1,CASSQVAGLAHQTQYF,TGCGCCAGCAGCCAGGTTGCCGGACTAGCCCATCAGACCCAGTACTTC
.,TRBD2,TRBJ2-5,TRBV5-4,CASSLVWRERQETQYF,TGTGCCAGCAGCTTGGTATGGCGGGAGCGTCAAGAGACCCAGTACTTC
.,.,TRBJ1-2,TRBV9,CASSPMGSTYGYTF,TGTGCCAGCAGCCCAATGGGGTCAACGTACGGCTACACCTTC
.,.,TRBJ2-1,TRBV5-1,CASSLGGVNEQFF,TGCGCCAGCAGCTTGGGAGGGGTCAATGAGCAGTTCTTC
.,.,TRBJ2-2,TRBV29-1,CSAPGPGELFF,TGCAGCGCTCCAGGGCCCGGGGAGCTGTTTTTT
.,.,TRBJ2-1,TRBV4-1,CASSQDAERSYNEQFF,TGCGCCAGCAGCCAAGATGCCGAGAGGTCCTACAATGAGCAGTTCTTC
.,.,TRBJ2-2,TRBV9,CASSVVSGTGELFF,TGTGCCAGCAGCGTGGTCTCAGGCACCGGGGAGCTGTTTTTT
few,TRBD1,TRBJ2-7,TRBV5-1,CASSSGRDRPYEQYF,TGCGCCAGCAGCTCGGGCCGGGACAGGCCGTACGAGCAGTACTTC
.,TRBD1,TRBJ2-5,TRBV4-1,CASSQGNRGQETQYF,TGCGCCAGCAGCCAAGGGAACAGGGGGCAAGAGACCCAGTACTTC